These T cell receptor beta chains were read from a single sample in a study of blood T cell repertoires in COVID-19. Only in-frame clones appear in the TCRdb table, and some are missing; sequencing was by immunoSEQ multiplex PCR. Of 200,000 to 250,000 clones detected, approximately 80% appear once; the ten largest clones hold around a tenth. Material: PBMCs or T cells enriched from blood (not recorded which). Receptors originate from a man aged 35-49 years who had recovered from COVID-19. Both conserved end residues are part of each CDR3. The order of the fields is J gene, clone size, D gene, V gene, CDR3 DNA, CDR3 protein. The D gene is left open where the match is weak. Expanded clones are given a class, and other clones once, few, many or no size at all.

>TRBJ2-2|once|NA|TRBV18
TGTGCCAGCTCACTAGGGGTCACCGGGGAGCTGTTTTTT
CASSLGVTGELFF
>TRBJ2-7|NA|NA|TRBV12-3/TRBV12-4
TGTGCCAGCAGGGCGTTGGGGGCAGAGCAGTACTTC
CASRALGAEQYF
>TRBJ2-7|NA|NA|TRBV5-1
TGCGCCAGCAGCCTGCCACCGACGGGATTTGATGAGCAGTACTTC
CASSLPPTGFDEQYF
>TRBJ2-7|NA|TRBD2|TRBV20-1
TGCAGTGCTATTGAAGGGAGGGAGTTCGAGCAGTACTTC
CSAIEGREFEQYF
>TRBJ1-1|once|TRBD1|TRBV5-1
TGCGCCAGCAGCTGGACAGGGGAAAACACTGAAGCTTTCTTT
CASSWTGENTEAFF
>TRBJ2-7|NA|NA|TRBV6-5
TGTGCCAGCAGACAGACTAGCTACGAGCAGTACTTC
CASRQTSYEQYF
>TRBJ1-2|NA|NA|TRBV12-3/TRBV12-4
TGTGCCAGCAGTCTCCGGGGGAGGGACGGCTACACCTTC
CASSLRGRDGYTF
>TRBJ2-3|NA|NA|TRBV5-1
TGCGCCAGCAGCTTGGTGGGGAGAGATACGCAGTATTTT
CASSLVGRDTQYF
>TRBJ2-6|NA|NA|TRBV7-9
TGTGCCAGCACTTCCAACAGACGCTCTGGGGCCAACGTCCTGACTTTC
CASTSNRRSGANVLTF
>TRBJ2-7|NA|NA|TRBV5-1
TGCGCCAGCAGTTTAGAGCGGGCCTACGAGCAGTACTTC
CASSLERAYEQYF
>TRBJ1-4|NA|TRBD1|TRBV5-6
TGTGCCAGCAGCTTCGGGACAGGTGGAGAAAAACTGTTTTTT
CASSFGTGGEKLFF
>TRBJ2-3|few|TRBD2|TRBV2
TGTGCCAGCAGTGGAGGCAGCGGGAGAGATACGCAGTATTTT
CASSGGSGRDTQYF
>TRBJ2-5|NA|TRBD2|TRBV2
TGTGCCAGCACTGGGACTAGCGGCGAGACCCAGTACTTC
CASTGTSGETQYF
>TRBJ1-5|NA|NA|TRBV19
TGTGCCAGTAGTATTACAGGCTTCAATCAGCCCCAGCATTTT
CASSITGFNQPQHF
>TRBJ1-4|NA|NA|TRBV12-5
TGTGCTAGTGGTTTGGTACAAAGCTTCAGGGGTCAATGGTATGAAAAACTGTTTTTT
CASGLVQSFRGQWYEKLFF
>TRBJ1-6|NA|NA|TRBV5-1
TGCGCCAGCAGCCAAGGACAAGGAGATAATTCACCCCTCCACTTT
CASSQGQGDNSPLHF
>TRBJ1-5|NA|TRBD1|TRBV9
TGTGCCAGCAGCCCAGGACAGGCATATAGCAATCAGCCCCAGCATTTT
CASSPGQAYSNQPQHF
>TRBJ1-6|few|NA|TRBV19
TGTGCCAGTAGTATGACGGACAGACCGGTTCCCAACCTCCACTTT
CASSMTDRPVPNLHF
>TRBJ2-1|once|TRBD2|TRBV28
TGTGCCAGCAGTTTATTAGCTAGCGGGGGGGCGGGTGAGCAGTTCTTC
CASSLLASGGAGEQFF
>TRBJ1-2|NA|TRBD1|TRBV7-9
TGTGCCAGCAGCTCGACAGGGGTCGCTGGCTACACCTTC
CASSSTGVAGYTF
>TRBJ1-2|few|NA|TRBV12-3/TRBV12-4
TGTGCCAGCAGACTACAGGGCTTCGGTGGCTACACCTTC
CASRLQGFGGYTF
>TRBJ2-1|NA|TRBD2|TRBV12-5
TGTGCTAGTGGTTTGGTTGTGACTAGCGGACACCACAATGAGCAGTTCTTC
CASGLVVTSGHHNEQFF
>TRBJ1-2|NA|NA|TRBV18
TGTGCCAGCTCAACGACTGATAACTATGGCTACACCTTC
CASSTTDNYGYTF
>TRBJ2-2|NA|NA|TRBV5-1
TGCGCCAGCAGCGACGGACTTCCCGGGGAGCTGTTTTTT
CASSDGLPGELFF
>TRBJ2-3|NA|NA|TRBV5-1
TGCGCCAGCAGCCCTAACACAGATACGCAGTATTTT
CASSPNTDTQYF
>TRBJ2-7|NA|NA|TRBV19
TGTGCCAGTGAGGGTGGGCGATCCTCCTACGAGCAGTACTTC
CASEGGRSSYEQYF
>TRBJ1-3|NA|NA|TRBV3-1/TRBV3-2
TGTGCCAGCAGCCTCCAGGTTGCTTTAGGAAACACCATATATTTT
CASSLQVALGNTIYF
>TRBJ2-7|once|TRBD2|TRBV6-5
TGTGCCAGCAGTTACTGGAGCGGGAGCCCCTACGAGCAGTACTTC
CASSYWSGSPYEQYF
>TRBJ1-2|once|NA|TRBV7-2
TGTGCCAGCAGTCCCGACAGCCCCTATGGCTACACCTTC
CASSPDSPYGYTF
>TRBJ1-5|NA|TRBD1|TRBV15
TGTGCCACCAGCAGAAATCTGGACAGGCCTGATCAGCCCCAGCATTTT
CATSRNLDRPDQPQHF
>TRBJ1-4|few|NA|TRBV5-1
TGCGCCAGCAGAAAAAGTGAGAATGAAAAACTGTTTTTT
CASRKSENEKLFF
>TRBJ1-2|NA|NA|TRBV27
TGTGCCAGCAGTTCGAGCGGGAACTATGGCTACACCTTC
CASSSSGNYGYTF
>TRBJ1-2|NA|NA|TRBV7-9
TGTGCCAGCAGCCCCCCGACAGGTAGCTACACCTTC
CASSPPTGSYTF
>TRBJ2-1|NA|NA|TRBV28
TGTGCCAGCAGTTTAGTAGCGGCCTACAATGAGCAGTTCTTC
CASSLVAAYNEQFF
>TRBJ1-2|NA|TRBD1|TRBV27
TGTGCCAGCAGGCTGACAGGGGTGGGCGGCTACACCTTC
CASRLTGVGGYTF